This is a list of T cell receptor beta chains from one sample in a study of technical replicates of blood from several donors. Assay used: immunoSEQ multiplex PCR; TCRdb lists only in-frame clones, some missing. The sample records about 70,000 clones, roughly 86% being singletons. The sequenced sample was PBMCs. These TCRs come from a human donor in good health. Some clones in this sample may be carry-over from other donors' samples. Both conserved end residues are part of each CDR3. The D gene is left open where the match is weak. Clone size is not always given. Where it is, it says once, few, many or a class for expanded clones.

TRBV5-1	-	TRBJ2-5	TRBD1	TGCGCCAGCAGCTTGGCTGACAGGGACGGGGAGACCCAGTACTTC	CASSLADRDGETQYF
TRBV7-9	-	TRBJ2-3	-	TGTGCCAGCGCCGGGCGGGACCTTTATACGCAGTATTTT	CASAGRDLYTQYF
TRBV30	-	TRBJ2-7	-	TGTGCCTGGAGCGGAATAGCTAACGAGCAGTACTTC	CAWSGIANEQYF
TRBV4-2	-	TRBJ2-4	TRBD2	TGTGCCAGCAGCCAAGATGCGGCGGGGGGAGCGGCCAAAAACATTCAGTACTTC	CASSQDAAGGAAKNIQYF
TRBV7-6	-	TRBJ2-7	TRBD1	TGTGCCAGCAGCGCCGACAGGGGTTTCTACGAGCAGTACTTC	CASSADRGFYEQYF
TRBV29-1	-	TRBJ1-2	-	TGCAGCGTTGAAGATCACAGGGTTGCCTATGGCTACACCTTC	CSVEDHRVAYGYTF
TRBV11-2	-	TRBJ2-3	TRBD2	TGTGCCAGCAGCTTAGTTCGGGGGGGCACAGATACGCAGTATTTT	CASSLVRGGTDTQYF
TRBV7-8	once	TRBJ2-7	-	TGTGCCAGCACGCCCAGCGGGACAATCGGCGAGCAGTACTTC	CASTPSGTIGEQYF
TRBV2	-	TRBJ2-5	TRBD1	TGTGCCAGCTACCTGGGACAGGGTCGGGAGACCCAGTACTTC	CASYLGQGRETQYF
TRBV9	-	TRBJ2-3	TRBD2	TGTGCCAGCAGCGCCAGGACTAGCGGGTCTGATACGCAGTATTTT	CASSARTSGSDTQYF
TRBV11-1	-	TRBJ1-1	-	TGTGCCAGCAGCTTCGTCGGCACTGAAGCTTTCTTT	CASSFVGTEAFF
TRBV6-4	-	TRBJ2-1	TRBD2	TGTGCCAGCAGTGAGACTAGCGGGGGGGCCGATGAGCAGTTCTTC	CASSETSGGADEQFF
TRBV7-3	-	TRBJ1-6	TRBD1	TGTGCCAGCAGCTTAATTGCAGGGGGTAATTCACCCCTCCACTTT	CASSLIAGGNSPLHF
TRBV5-1	-	TRBJ2-1	-	TGCGCCAGCAGCTTGGACTCAACCTACAATGAGCAGTTCTTC	CASSLDSTYNEQFF
TRBV19	-	TRBJ2-4	-	TGTGCCAGTAGTACTTCCCCTGGGGCCATTCAGTACTTC	CASSTSPGAIQYF
TRBV14	-	TRBJ2-3	-	TGTGCCAGCAGCCAAGCAAGCGTAGATACGCAGTATTTT	CASSQASVDTQYF
TRBV7-9	once	TRBJ1-1	-	TGTGCCAGCAGCACCCAGTCTGAAGCTTTCTTT	CASSTQSEAFF
TRBV18	-	TRBJ1-1	-	TGTGCCAGCTCACCCGACAGAGACACTGAAGCTTTCTTT	CASSPDRDTEAFF
TRBV5-6	-	TRBJ2-3	TRBD2	TGTGCCAGCAGCTTGGCCAGCGGGGGTAGAGATACGCAGTATTTT	CASSLASGGRDTQYF
TRBV7-9	-	TRBJ1-2	-	TGTGCCAGCAGCCCTCGGCGGGGGAACTATGGCTACACCTTC	CASSPRRGNYGYTF
TRBV2	-	TRBJ2-7	-	TGTGCCAGCAGATTCTCAGCCTACGAGCAGTACTTC	CASRFSAYEQYF
TRBV4-3	-	TRBJ2-7	TRBD1	TGCGCCAGCAGCCAGTATAGAGGACAGGGACACTACGAGCAGTACTTC	CASSQYRGQGHYEQYF
TRBV6-5	-	TRBJ2-1	TRBD2	TGTGCCAGCAGGTACTCGGTTCTAGCGGGGAGGAATGAGCAGTTCTTC	CASRYSVLAGRNEQFF
TRBV7-3	-	TRBJ1-2	TRBD1	TGTGCCAGCAGCCCCCAAGGGACAGCGGCCTATGGCTACACCTTC	CASSPQGTAAYGYTF
TRBV7-3	-	TRBJ2-1	TRBD2	TGTGCCAGCAGCCCCCTGGGGGGGGATTACAATGAGCAGTTCTTC	CASSPLGGDYNEQFF
TRBV2	-	TRBJ1-4	TRBD1	TGTGCCAGCAGTGAAAGAAGGACAGGGGCGAAAAAACTGTTTTTT	CASSERRTGAKKLFF
TRBV9	-	TRBJ2-5	TRBD1	TGTGCCAGCAGCCCGTGGGACAGGGAACAGGAGACCCAGTACTTC	CASSPWDREQETQYF
TRBV14	few	TRBJ2-1	TRBD1	TGTGCCAGCAGGGGGGACAGGGGATCCAATGAGCAGTTCTTC	CASRGDRGSNEQFF
TRBV19	-	TRBJ1-5	TRBD1	TGTGCCAGTAGGACAGGGGCGAATCAGCCCCAGCATTTT	CASRTGANQPQHF
TRBV30	-	TRBJ1-1	TRBD1	TGTGCCTGGAGCTACAGGGGATCGCAGCCTGGAGCTTTCTTT	CAWSYRGSQPGAFF
TRBV18	-	TRBJ1-4	-	TGTGCCAGCTCACCCATAAACGTGGAGAGGGAAAAACTGTTTTTT	CASSPINVEREKLFF
TRBV12-5	-	TRBJ2-3	-	TGTGCTAGTGCCCCGGGCACAGATACGCAGTATTTT	CASAPGTDTQYF
TRBV6-1	-	TRBJ2-1	-	TGTGCCAGCAGTGGAATTGGACTCTCTAGCCCCTACAATGAGCAGTTCTTC	CASSGIGLSSPYNEQFF
TRBV19	few	TRBJ1-5	-	TGTGCCAGTAGGTACAGGACCAGCAATCAGCCCCAGCATTTT	CASRYRTSNQPQHF
TRBV30	few	TRBJ1-2	-	TGTGCCTGGAGCGCAGGGAACTATGGCTACACCTTC	CAWSAGNYGYTF
TRBV5-1	-	TRBJ2-1	TRBD2	TGCGCCAGCAGAGCAACGACTAGCGGGGATAGGAATGAGCAGTTCTTC	CASRATTSGDRNEQFF
TRBV4-3	-	TRBJ1-6	-	TGCGCCAGCAGCCAAGGGAGGGCGGGGACCTCACCCCTCCACTTT	CASSQGRAGTSPLHF
TRBV7-2	-	TRBJ2-7	TRBD2	TGTGCCAGCAGCGCTGGACTAGCGGGGGGTTCCAGCTCCTACGAGCAGTACTTC	CASSAGLAGGSSSYEQYF
TRBV7-9	once	TRBJ2-7	TRBD2	TGTGCCAGCAGCGACGCTAGCGGGAGGTCCTACGAGCAGTACTTC	CASSDASGRSYEQYF
TRBV11-3	once	TRBJ1-1	-	TGTGCCAGCAGCTCAGGAGGGAGTGGCACTGAAGCTTTCTTT	CASSSGGSGTEAFF
TRBV27	-	TRBJ1-1	-	TGTGCCAGCGGCCGGGGGGGGACGATACGGAACACTGAAGCTTTCTTT	CASGRGGTIRNTEAFF
TRBV29-1	-	TRBJ1-2	TRBD1	TGCAGCTTTAGACAGGGGATGGATGGCTACACCTTC	CSFRQGMDGYTF